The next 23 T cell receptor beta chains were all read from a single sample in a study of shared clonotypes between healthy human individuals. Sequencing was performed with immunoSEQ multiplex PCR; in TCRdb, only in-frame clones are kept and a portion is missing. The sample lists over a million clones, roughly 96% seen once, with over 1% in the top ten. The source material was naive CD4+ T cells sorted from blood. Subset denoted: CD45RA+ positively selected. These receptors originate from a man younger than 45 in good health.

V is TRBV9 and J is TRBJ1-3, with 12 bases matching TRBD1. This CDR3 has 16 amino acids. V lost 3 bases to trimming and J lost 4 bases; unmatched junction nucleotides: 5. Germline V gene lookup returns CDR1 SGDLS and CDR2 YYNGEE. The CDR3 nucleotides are TGTGCCAGCAGCGCGACCGGGACAGGGGGCGGAAACACCATATATTTT. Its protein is CASSATGTGGGNTIYF.

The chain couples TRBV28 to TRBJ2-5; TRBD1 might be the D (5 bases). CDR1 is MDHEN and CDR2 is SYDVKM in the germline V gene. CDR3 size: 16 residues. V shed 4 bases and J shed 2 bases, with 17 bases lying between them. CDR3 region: CASSWITQGGQETQYF. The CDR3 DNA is TGTGCCAGCAGTTGGATCACCCAGGGTGGACAAGAGACCCAGTACTTC.

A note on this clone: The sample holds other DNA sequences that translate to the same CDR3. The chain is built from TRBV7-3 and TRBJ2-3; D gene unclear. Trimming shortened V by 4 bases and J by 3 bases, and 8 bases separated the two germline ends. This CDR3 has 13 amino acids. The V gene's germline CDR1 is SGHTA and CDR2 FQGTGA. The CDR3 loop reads CASSSFRTDTQYF. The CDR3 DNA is TGTGCCAGCAGCTCCTTTCGAACAGATACGCAGTATTTT.

The CDR3 is CASSQNRVSNTGELFF. CDR3 DNA: TGTGCCAGCAGCCAAAACAGGGTCTCGAACACCGGGGAGCTGTTTTTT. The V and J genes are TRBV4-2 and TRBJ2-2; tentative D call: TRBD1 (6 bases). Trimming left V 2 bases short and J 0 bases short, with 10 bases between. Per germline, CDR1 LGHNA and CDR2 YNFKEQ. The CDR3 has 16 amino acids.

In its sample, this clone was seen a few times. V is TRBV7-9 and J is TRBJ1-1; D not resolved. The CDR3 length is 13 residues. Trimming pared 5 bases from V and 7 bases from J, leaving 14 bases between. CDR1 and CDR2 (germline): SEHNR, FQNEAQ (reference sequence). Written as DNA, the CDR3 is TGTGCCAGCAGCCTACGTACCCTTGATGAAGCTTTCTTT. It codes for CASSLRTLDEAFF. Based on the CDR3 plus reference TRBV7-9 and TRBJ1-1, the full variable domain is DTGVSQNPRHKITKRGQNVTFRCDPISEHNRLYWYRQTLGQGPEFLTYFQNEAQLEKSRLLSDRFSAERPKGSFSTLEIQRTEQGDSAMYLCASSLRTLDEAFFGQGTRLTVV.

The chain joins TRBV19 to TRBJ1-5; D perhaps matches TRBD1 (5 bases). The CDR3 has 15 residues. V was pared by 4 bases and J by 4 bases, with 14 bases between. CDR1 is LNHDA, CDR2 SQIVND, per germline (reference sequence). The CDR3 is CASSRDGRGNQPQHF. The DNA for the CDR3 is TGTGCCAGTAGTAGGGACGGACGGGGGAATCAGCCCCAGCATTTT.

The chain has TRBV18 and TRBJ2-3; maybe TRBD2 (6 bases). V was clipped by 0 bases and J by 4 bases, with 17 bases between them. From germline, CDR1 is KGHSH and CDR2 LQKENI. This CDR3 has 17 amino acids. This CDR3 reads CASSPPQRSGAPDTQYF. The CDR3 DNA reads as TGTGCCAGCTCACCACCCCAGCGTTCGGGAGCCCCAGATACGCAGTATTTT.

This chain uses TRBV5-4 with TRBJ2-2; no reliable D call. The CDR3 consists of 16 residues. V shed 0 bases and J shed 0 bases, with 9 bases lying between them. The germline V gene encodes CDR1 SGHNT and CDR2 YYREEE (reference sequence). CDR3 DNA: TGTGCCAGCAGCTTGGCCGGGCAGGCGAACACCGGGGAGCTGTTTTTT. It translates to CASSLAGQANTGELFF.

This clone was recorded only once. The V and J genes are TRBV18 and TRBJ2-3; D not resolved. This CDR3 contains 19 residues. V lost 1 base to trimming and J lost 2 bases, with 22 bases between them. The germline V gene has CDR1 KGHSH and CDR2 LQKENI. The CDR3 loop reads CASSPRPPDFRSHTDTQYF. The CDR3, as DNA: TGTGCCAGCTCACCACGACCGCCAGATTTTAGGAGTCACACAGATACGCAGTATTTT.

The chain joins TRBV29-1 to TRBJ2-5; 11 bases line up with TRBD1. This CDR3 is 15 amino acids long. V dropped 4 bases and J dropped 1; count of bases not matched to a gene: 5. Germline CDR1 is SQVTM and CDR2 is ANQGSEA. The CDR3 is CSVGDRGTLQETQYF. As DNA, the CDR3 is TGCAGCGTTGGGGACAGGGGGACACTCCAAGAGACCCAGTACTTC.

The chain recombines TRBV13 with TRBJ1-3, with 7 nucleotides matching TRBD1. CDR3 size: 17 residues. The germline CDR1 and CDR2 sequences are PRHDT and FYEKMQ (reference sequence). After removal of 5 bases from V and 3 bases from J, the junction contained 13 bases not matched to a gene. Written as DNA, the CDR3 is TGTGCCAGCAGCCCGAAGACAGGGAGCAATTTTGGAAACACCATATATTTT. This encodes CASSPKTGSNFGNTIYF.

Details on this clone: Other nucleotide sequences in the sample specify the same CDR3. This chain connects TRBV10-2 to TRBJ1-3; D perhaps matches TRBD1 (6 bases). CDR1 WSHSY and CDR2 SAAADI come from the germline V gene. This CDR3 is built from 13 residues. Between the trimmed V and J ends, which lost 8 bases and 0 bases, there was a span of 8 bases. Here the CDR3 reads CASSDSSGNTIYF. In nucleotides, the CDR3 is TGCGCCAGCTCGGACAGCTCTGGAAACACCATATATTTT.

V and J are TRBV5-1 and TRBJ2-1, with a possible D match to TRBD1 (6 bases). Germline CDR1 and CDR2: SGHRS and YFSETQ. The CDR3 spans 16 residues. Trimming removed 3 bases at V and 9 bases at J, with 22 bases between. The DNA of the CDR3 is TGCGCCAGCAGCTCCCAGGGGTCTCGTTCCGGCAGTGAGCAGTTCTTC. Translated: CASSSQGSRSGSEQFF.

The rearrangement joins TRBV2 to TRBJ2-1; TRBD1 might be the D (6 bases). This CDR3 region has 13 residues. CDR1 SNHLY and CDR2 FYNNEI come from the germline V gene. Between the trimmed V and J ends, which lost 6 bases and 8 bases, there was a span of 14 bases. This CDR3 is CASRPQGRDEQFF. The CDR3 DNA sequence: TGTGCCAGCAGGCCACAGGGTAGGGATGAGCAGTTCTTC.

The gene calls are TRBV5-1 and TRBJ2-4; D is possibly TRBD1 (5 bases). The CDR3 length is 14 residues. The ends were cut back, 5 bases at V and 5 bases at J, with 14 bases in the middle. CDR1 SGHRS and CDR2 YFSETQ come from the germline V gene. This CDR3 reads CASRRTQGENIQYF. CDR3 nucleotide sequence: TGCGCCAGCAGACGGACCCAGGGTGAAAACATTCAGTACTTC.

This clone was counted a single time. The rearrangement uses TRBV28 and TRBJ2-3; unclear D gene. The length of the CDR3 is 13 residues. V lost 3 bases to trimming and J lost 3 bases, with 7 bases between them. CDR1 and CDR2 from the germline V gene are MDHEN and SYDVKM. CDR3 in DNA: TGTGCCAGCAGTTTCCTTGCGACAGATACGCAGTATTTT. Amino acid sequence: CASSFLATDTQYF.

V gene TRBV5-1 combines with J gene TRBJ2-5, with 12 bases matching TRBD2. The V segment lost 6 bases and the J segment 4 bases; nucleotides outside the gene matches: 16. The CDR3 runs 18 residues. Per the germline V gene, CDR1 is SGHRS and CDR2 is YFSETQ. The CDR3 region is CASMVTGSASGRGETQYF. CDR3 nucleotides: TGCGCCAGCATGGTGACCGGCTCAGCTAGCGGGAGGGGAGAGACCCAGTACTTC.

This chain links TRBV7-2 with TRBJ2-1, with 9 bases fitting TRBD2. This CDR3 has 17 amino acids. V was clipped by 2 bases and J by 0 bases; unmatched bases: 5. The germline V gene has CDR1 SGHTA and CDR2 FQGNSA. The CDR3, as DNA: TGTGCCAGCAGCTTATTCCTTAGCGGGAGCTCCTACAATGAGCAGTTCTTC. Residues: CASSLFLSGSSYNEQFF. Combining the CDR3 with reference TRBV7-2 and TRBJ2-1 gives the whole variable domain GAGVSQSPSNKVTEKGKDVELRCDPISGHTALYWYRQSLGQGLEFLIYFQGNSAPDKSGLPSDRFSAERTGGSVSTLTIQRTQQEDSAVYLCASSLFLSGSSYNEQFFGPGTRLTVL.

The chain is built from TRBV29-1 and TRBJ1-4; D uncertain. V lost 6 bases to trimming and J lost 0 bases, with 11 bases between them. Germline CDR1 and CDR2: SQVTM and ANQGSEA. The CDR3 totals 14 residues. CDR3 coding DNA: TGCAGCGTCCGTCTAATAGCAACTAATGAAAAACTGTTTTTT. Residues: CSVRLIATNEKLFF.

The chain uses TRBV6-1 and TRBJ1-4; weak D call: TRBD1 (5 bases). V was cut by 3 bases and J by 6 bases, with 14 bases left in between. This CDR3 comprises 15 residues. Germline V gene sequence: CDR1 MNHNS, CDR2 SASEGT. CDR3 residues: CASSDIRWGDEKLFF. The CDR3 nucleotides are TGTGCCAGCAGTGATATTAGGTGGGGGGATGAAAAACTGTTTTTT.

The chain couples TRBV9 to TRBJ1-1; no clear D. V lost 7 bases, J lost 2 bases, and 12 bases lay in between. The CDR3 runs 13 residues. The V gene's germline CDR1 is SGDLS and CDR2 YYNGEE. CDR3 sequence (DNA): TGTGCCAGCGGGGAAGGGTTTAACACTGAAGCTTTCTTT. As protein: CASGEGFNTEAFF.

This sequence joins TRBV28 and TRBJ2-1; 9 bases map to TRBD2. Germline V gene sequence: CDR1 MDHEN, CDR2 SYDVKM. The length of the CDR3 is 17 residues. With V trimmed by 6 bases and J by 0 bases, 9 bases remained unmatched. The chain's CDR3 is CASRLAGAPTSYNEQFF. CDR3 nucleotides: TGTGCCAGCAGATTAGCGGGGGCCCCCACCTCCTACAATGAGCAGTTCTTC.

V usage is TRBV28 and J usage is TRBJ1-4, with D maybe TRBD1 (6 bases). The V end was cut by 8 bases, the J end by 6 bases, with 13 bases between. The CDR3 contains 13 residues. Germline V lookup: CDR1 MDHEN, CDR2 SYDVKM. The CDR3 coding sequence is TGTGCCAGCGCAACAGGGTCACATGAAAAACTGTTTTTT. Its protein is CASATGSHEKLFF. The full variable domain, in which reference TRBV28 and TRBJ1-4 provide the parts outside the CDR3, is DVKVTQSSRYLVKRTGEKVFLECVQDMDHENMFWYRQDPGLGLRLIYFSYDVKMKEKGDIPEGYSVSREKKERFSLILESASTNQTSMYLCASATGSHEKLFFGSGTQLSVL.